The rows below give T cell receptor beta chains drawn from one sample of a study of CD8 T cells in ankylosing spondylitis. Each CDR3 protein gets one entry after TCRdb re-called the 5' RACE reads with MiXCR. The table records about 130,000 distinct CDR3 sequences, about 13% of them present only once. Sequenced material: blood, either unsorted or a sorted T cell fraction (not recorded which). The origin of the receptors is a female donor with ankylosing spondylitis or in good health (not recorded which). CDR3s include the opening cysteine and the closing phenylalanine or tryptophan. The D gene is left open where the match is weak. Clone size, where shown, is once, few, many, or a class for clones that have expanded.

clone_size	j_call	v_call	d_call	cdr3_nt	cdr3_aa
many	TRBJ1-2	TRBV6-5	TRBD1	TGTGCCAGCAGTAACGGACAGGGGGACTATGGCTACACCTTC	CASSNGQGDYGYTF
NA	TRBJ2-7	TRBV28	TRBD1	TGTGCCAGCAGTTCCATCGGACAGGGTGGGCCCTACGAGCAGTACTTC	CASSSIGQGGPYEQYF
NA	TRBJ2-2	TRBV24-1	TRBD2	TGTGCCACCAGTGACCTAACTAGCGGGGGGAACACCGGGGAGCTGTTTTTT	CATSDLTSGGNTGELFF
NA	TRBJ2-2	TRBV30	NA	TGTGCCTGGAGTGAGATTAGGGAGCTGTTTTTT	CAWSEIRELFF
many	TRBJ1-1	TRBV5-1	TRBD1	TGCGCCAGCAGCTCGGGACAGCTCGCTTTCTTT	CASSSGQLAFF
NA	TRBJ1-1	TRBV7-2	NA	TGTGCCAGCAGATTACAGGGAGGGAACACTGAAGCTTTCTTT	CASRLQGGNTEAFF
many	TRBJ2-7	TRBV5-1	NA	TGCGCCAGCAGCTTACAGGGACCCTACGAGCAGTACTTC	CASSLQGPYEQYF
many	TRBJ2-1	TRBV12-3/TRBV12-4	NA	TGTGCCAGCAGTCACACGACAGCGAATGAGCAGTTCTTC	CASSHTTANEQFF
few	TRBJ2-3	TRBV7-9	NA	TGTGCCAGCAGCCCATTTCAGGGTCCGGTAGATACGCAGTATTTT	CASSPFQGPVDTQYF
many	TRBJ1-1	TRBV11-2	NA	TGTGCCAGCAGCTTAGGGATGAACACTGAAGCTTTCTTT	CASSLGMNTEAFF
many	TRBJ1-2	TRBV12-3/TRBV12-4	NA	TGTGCCAGCAGTTTAGCGGTGGCAGGCAATGGCTACACCTTC	CASSLAVAGNGYTF
many	TRBJ2-5	TRBV5-5	NA	TGTGCCAGCAGCTTGTGGGGTAGCGGACAAGAGACCCAGTACTTC	CASSLWGSGQETQYF
many	TRBJ2-1	TRBV3-1	TRBD1	TGTGCCAGCAGCCCGAGGACAGGGGGGATATACAATGAGCAGTTCTTC	CASSPRTGGIYNEQFF
many	TRBJ2-2	TRBV20-1	TRBD2	TGCAGTGCTCGCCCGGCTAGCGGGAGGGCCGCTGAGGGGGAGCTGTTTTTT	CSARPASGRAAEGELFF
NA	TRBJ1-1	TRBV10-3	TRBD1	TGTGCCATCAGTAAAGGACAGGTTGACACTGAAGCTTTCTTT	CAISKGQVDTEAFF
many	TRBJ2-5	TRBV4-1	NA	TGCGCCAGCAGCCATACAGGAGAGACCCAGTACTTC	CASSHTGETQYF
many	TRBJ1-6	TRBV3-1	NA	TGTGCCAGCAGCCAAGGGTATTCACCCCTCCACTTT	CASSQGYSPLHF
many	TRBJ2-4	TRBV21-1	NA	TGTGCCAGCAGCAATTCAGCGGGAGGGCCGGGGGCCAAAAACATTCAGTACTTC	CASSNSAGGPGAKNIQYF
many	TRBJ1-4	TRBV4-2	TRBD1	TGTGCCAGCAGCCAAGAGGAACAGGGGAGGTGTTTTTTT	CASSQEEQGRCFF
NA	TRBJ2-7	TRBV7-6	NA	TGTGCCAGCAGCTTAGGCTCTCCGTACGAGCAGTACTTC	CASSLGSPYEQYF
NA	TRBJ1-1	TRBV12-3/TRBV12-4	NA	TGTGCCAGCAGTTTAAGGGACGACACTGAAGCTTTCTTT	CASSLRDDTEAFF
many	TRBJ1-1	TRBV3-1	NA	TGTGCCAGCAGCCTAGAGGCCGGAAGGCACACTGAAGCTTTCTTT	CASSLEAGRHTEAFF
many	TRBJ2-1	TRBV6-5	TRBD1	TGTGCCAGCAGTTACTACAGGGGGAAGGGGAATGAGCAGTTCTTC	CASSYYRGKGNEQFF
NA	TRBJ2-7	TRBV20-1	TRBD2	TGCAGTGCTCCGGGGGGGGGTTTCTCCTACGAGCAGTACTTC	CSAPGGGFSYEQYF
many	TRBJ2-1	TRBV5-1	TRBD1	TGCGCCAGCAGCTTGGGGACAGGGGGTTACAATGAGCAGTTCTTC	CASSLGTGGYNEQFF
many	TRBJ1-1	TRBV10-3	NA	TGTGCCATCAGCCAAAATGCTGAAGCTTTCTTT	CAISQNAEAFF
many	TRBJ2-7	TRBV6-5	NA	TGTGCCAGCAGTTCCTCCCAAATGCGGGGCGAGCAGTACTTC	CASSSSQMRGEQYF
NA	TRBJ1-2	TRBV28	NA	TGTGCCAGCAGGATTACAGGCCCAGCTAACTATGGCTACACCTTC	CASRITGPANYGYTF
NA	TRBJ1-2	TRBV28	TRBD1	TGTGCCAGTCAGGGGGCTTCTAACTATGGCTACACCTTC	CASQGASNYGYTF
NA	TRBJ2-2	TRBV11-2	TRBD1	TGTGCCAGCAGCCCTGAGGACAGGAAGCCCCCCAACACCGGGGAGCTGTTTTTT	CASSPEDRKPPNTGELFF
NA	TRBJ1-5	TRBV30	NA	TGTGCCTGCCAGAGGGGCTGGGGTCAGCCCCAGCATTTT	CACQRGWGQPQHF
few	TRBJ2-1	TRBV12-3/TRBV12-4	TRBD1	TGTGCCAGCAGTGGGACAGGGGGCTCTTTCTACAATGAGCAGTTCTTC	CASSGTGGSFYNEQFF
NA	TRBJ2-1	TRBV3-1	TRBD2	TGTACCTTCTGTTTCGTAAGTGGTTGGCGGGAGCGTTCCTACAATGAGCAGTTCTTC	CTFCFVSGWRERSYNEQFF
many	TRBJ1-1	TRBV28	NA	TGTGCCAGCAGTTTGGGCAGTATGAACACTGAAGCTTTCTTT	CASSLGSMNTEAFF
many	TRBJ2-1	TRBV7-2	NA	TGTGCCAGCAGCCGACTCTCGGGTGTGCTCGGGCAGTTCTTC	CASSRLSGVLGQFF
few	TRBJ2-7	TRBV3-1	NA	TGTGCCAGCAGCCAAGAAGTCTGGGCGGCAGCCTACGAGCAGTACTTC	CASSQEVWAAAYEQYF
few	TRBJ2-5	TRBV5-1	TRBD1	TGCGCCAGCAGGCAGGGACAGATACAAGAGACCCAGTACTTC	CASRQGQIQETQYF
NA	TRBJ1-2	TRBV20-1	NA	TGCAGTGCTAGGGGTCAGGTAGACTATGGCTACACCTTC	CSARGQVDYGYTF
few	TRBJ2-1	TRBV20-1	NA	TGCAGTGCCAAGGGACTTTACAATGAGCAGTTCTTC	CSAKGLYNEQFF
many	TRBJ2-7	TRBV12-3/TRBV12-4	NA	TGTGCCAGCAGTTTACATTCAGCCGTCTACGAGCAGTACTTC	CASSLHSAVYEQYF
many	TRBJ2-3	TRBV12-3/TRBV12-4	NA	TGTGCCAGCAGGCTACAGGACAAACCCACAGATACGCAGTATTTT	CASRLQDKPTDTQYF
few	TRBJ2-3	TRBV7-2	NA	TGTGCCAGCAGCTTACTCTCCTCAGATACGCAGTATTTT	CASSLLSSDTQYF
few	TRBJ1-1	TRBV20-1	NA	TGCAGTGGTAAAAAGCAGGGAAACGCTGAAGCTTTCTTT	CSGKKQGNAEAFF
few	TRBJ2-3	TRBV5-1	TRBD2	TGCGCCAGCAGCTCCGGCGGGACTAGCGTAGCAGATACGCAGTATTTT	CASSSGGTSVADTQYF
few	TRBJ1-3	TRBV12-3/TRBV12-4	NA	TGTGCCAGCAGTTTACGGGGGGACCCTGGAAACACCATATATTTT	CASSLRGDPGNTIYF
NA	TRBJ1-5	TRBV3-1	NA	TGTGCCAGCAGCCAAGATCGGAATCAGCCCCAGCATTTT	CASSQDRNQPQHF
NA	TRBJ1-1	TRBV10-3	TRBD1	TGTGCCATCAGTGGAACCGGGACAGTCATGAACACTGAAGCTTTCTTT	CAISGTGTVMNTEAFF
few	TRBJ1-5	TRBV25-1	NA	TGTGCCAGCAGTAGGCACACCAATCAGCCCCAGCATTTT	CASSRHTNQPQHF
many	TRBJ2-1	TRBV12-3/TRBV12-4	NA	TGTGCCAGCAGTCGGGCGGGACAGTACAATGAGCAGTTCTTC	CASSRAGQYNEQFF
NA	TRBJ2-7	TRBV7-9	TRBD2	TGTGCCAGCAGCTTATTTCCGGGGGGACACGAGCAGTACTTC	CASSLFPGGHEQYF